The sequence of this TCR beta chain was determined in a study of T cells in tumors after PD-1 blockade. Notes on the study in general: Expanded exhausted CD8+ clones after therapy were mostly novel clonotypes. Some novel exhausted tumor clones appeared in pre-treatment blood, suggesting peripheral recruitment.

Comment on this clone: The target antigen is unknown.

Template: tumor biopsy or peripheral blood genomic DNA, roughly 550-6,500 ng per sample. The table came from immunoSEQ multiplex PCR; TCRdb's copy has only in-frame clones and leaves some out. This sample yields 4,500 to 6,500 clones, of which approximately 64% are seen a single time; roughly 5% belongs to the top ten. V was clipped by 8 bases and J by 8 bases; unmatched bases: 8. CDR3 length equals 12 residues. This material consisted of tumor tissue, taken before anti-PD-1 treatment. The receptor was isolated from a human donor with basal cell carcinoma. The chain links TRBV12-3 or TRBV12-4 to TRBJ1-2; 7 bases are shared with TRBD1. CDR3 sequence: CASRDRLYGYTF. The DNA of the CDR3 is TGTGCCAGCCGGGACAGACTTTACGGCTACACCTTC.